This record looks at one T cell receptor beta chain sequence and its context. As yet, its antigen is unknown. The source of the sample is a study of early T cells in non-severe SARS-CoV-2 infection. For the study at large: The authors sequenced bulk RNA from unsorted whole blood, leaving chains unpaired. Findings of the study overall: CD4 and private specificities were missed by VDJdb matching, which favored anti-spike CD8 responses.

The CDR3 has 18 amino acids. Germline V CDR1 and CDR2: SGHTA, FQGNSA. Losses at the gene ends were 1 base for V and 0 bases for J; bases not matched to a gene: 9. Individual cDNA molecules carried attached unique molecular identifiers. TCRdb processed the 5' RACE reads anew with MiXCR; each CDR3 protein has one entry. The sample lists 86,000 or so distinct CDR3 sequences; over 12% were seen once. Sequences were obtained from whole blood. The sequence derives from an adult who was a healthcare worker with PCR-confirmed SARS-CoV-2 infection or an uninfected control (not recorded which). The J gene is TRBJ2-3, the V gene TRBV7-2; 8 bases line up with TRBD2. CDR3 sequence (DNA): TGTGCCAGCAGCTTAGTTGGCCAGCGGGAGTTCAGCACAGATACGCAGTATTTT. Translated: CASSLVGQREFSTDTQYF.